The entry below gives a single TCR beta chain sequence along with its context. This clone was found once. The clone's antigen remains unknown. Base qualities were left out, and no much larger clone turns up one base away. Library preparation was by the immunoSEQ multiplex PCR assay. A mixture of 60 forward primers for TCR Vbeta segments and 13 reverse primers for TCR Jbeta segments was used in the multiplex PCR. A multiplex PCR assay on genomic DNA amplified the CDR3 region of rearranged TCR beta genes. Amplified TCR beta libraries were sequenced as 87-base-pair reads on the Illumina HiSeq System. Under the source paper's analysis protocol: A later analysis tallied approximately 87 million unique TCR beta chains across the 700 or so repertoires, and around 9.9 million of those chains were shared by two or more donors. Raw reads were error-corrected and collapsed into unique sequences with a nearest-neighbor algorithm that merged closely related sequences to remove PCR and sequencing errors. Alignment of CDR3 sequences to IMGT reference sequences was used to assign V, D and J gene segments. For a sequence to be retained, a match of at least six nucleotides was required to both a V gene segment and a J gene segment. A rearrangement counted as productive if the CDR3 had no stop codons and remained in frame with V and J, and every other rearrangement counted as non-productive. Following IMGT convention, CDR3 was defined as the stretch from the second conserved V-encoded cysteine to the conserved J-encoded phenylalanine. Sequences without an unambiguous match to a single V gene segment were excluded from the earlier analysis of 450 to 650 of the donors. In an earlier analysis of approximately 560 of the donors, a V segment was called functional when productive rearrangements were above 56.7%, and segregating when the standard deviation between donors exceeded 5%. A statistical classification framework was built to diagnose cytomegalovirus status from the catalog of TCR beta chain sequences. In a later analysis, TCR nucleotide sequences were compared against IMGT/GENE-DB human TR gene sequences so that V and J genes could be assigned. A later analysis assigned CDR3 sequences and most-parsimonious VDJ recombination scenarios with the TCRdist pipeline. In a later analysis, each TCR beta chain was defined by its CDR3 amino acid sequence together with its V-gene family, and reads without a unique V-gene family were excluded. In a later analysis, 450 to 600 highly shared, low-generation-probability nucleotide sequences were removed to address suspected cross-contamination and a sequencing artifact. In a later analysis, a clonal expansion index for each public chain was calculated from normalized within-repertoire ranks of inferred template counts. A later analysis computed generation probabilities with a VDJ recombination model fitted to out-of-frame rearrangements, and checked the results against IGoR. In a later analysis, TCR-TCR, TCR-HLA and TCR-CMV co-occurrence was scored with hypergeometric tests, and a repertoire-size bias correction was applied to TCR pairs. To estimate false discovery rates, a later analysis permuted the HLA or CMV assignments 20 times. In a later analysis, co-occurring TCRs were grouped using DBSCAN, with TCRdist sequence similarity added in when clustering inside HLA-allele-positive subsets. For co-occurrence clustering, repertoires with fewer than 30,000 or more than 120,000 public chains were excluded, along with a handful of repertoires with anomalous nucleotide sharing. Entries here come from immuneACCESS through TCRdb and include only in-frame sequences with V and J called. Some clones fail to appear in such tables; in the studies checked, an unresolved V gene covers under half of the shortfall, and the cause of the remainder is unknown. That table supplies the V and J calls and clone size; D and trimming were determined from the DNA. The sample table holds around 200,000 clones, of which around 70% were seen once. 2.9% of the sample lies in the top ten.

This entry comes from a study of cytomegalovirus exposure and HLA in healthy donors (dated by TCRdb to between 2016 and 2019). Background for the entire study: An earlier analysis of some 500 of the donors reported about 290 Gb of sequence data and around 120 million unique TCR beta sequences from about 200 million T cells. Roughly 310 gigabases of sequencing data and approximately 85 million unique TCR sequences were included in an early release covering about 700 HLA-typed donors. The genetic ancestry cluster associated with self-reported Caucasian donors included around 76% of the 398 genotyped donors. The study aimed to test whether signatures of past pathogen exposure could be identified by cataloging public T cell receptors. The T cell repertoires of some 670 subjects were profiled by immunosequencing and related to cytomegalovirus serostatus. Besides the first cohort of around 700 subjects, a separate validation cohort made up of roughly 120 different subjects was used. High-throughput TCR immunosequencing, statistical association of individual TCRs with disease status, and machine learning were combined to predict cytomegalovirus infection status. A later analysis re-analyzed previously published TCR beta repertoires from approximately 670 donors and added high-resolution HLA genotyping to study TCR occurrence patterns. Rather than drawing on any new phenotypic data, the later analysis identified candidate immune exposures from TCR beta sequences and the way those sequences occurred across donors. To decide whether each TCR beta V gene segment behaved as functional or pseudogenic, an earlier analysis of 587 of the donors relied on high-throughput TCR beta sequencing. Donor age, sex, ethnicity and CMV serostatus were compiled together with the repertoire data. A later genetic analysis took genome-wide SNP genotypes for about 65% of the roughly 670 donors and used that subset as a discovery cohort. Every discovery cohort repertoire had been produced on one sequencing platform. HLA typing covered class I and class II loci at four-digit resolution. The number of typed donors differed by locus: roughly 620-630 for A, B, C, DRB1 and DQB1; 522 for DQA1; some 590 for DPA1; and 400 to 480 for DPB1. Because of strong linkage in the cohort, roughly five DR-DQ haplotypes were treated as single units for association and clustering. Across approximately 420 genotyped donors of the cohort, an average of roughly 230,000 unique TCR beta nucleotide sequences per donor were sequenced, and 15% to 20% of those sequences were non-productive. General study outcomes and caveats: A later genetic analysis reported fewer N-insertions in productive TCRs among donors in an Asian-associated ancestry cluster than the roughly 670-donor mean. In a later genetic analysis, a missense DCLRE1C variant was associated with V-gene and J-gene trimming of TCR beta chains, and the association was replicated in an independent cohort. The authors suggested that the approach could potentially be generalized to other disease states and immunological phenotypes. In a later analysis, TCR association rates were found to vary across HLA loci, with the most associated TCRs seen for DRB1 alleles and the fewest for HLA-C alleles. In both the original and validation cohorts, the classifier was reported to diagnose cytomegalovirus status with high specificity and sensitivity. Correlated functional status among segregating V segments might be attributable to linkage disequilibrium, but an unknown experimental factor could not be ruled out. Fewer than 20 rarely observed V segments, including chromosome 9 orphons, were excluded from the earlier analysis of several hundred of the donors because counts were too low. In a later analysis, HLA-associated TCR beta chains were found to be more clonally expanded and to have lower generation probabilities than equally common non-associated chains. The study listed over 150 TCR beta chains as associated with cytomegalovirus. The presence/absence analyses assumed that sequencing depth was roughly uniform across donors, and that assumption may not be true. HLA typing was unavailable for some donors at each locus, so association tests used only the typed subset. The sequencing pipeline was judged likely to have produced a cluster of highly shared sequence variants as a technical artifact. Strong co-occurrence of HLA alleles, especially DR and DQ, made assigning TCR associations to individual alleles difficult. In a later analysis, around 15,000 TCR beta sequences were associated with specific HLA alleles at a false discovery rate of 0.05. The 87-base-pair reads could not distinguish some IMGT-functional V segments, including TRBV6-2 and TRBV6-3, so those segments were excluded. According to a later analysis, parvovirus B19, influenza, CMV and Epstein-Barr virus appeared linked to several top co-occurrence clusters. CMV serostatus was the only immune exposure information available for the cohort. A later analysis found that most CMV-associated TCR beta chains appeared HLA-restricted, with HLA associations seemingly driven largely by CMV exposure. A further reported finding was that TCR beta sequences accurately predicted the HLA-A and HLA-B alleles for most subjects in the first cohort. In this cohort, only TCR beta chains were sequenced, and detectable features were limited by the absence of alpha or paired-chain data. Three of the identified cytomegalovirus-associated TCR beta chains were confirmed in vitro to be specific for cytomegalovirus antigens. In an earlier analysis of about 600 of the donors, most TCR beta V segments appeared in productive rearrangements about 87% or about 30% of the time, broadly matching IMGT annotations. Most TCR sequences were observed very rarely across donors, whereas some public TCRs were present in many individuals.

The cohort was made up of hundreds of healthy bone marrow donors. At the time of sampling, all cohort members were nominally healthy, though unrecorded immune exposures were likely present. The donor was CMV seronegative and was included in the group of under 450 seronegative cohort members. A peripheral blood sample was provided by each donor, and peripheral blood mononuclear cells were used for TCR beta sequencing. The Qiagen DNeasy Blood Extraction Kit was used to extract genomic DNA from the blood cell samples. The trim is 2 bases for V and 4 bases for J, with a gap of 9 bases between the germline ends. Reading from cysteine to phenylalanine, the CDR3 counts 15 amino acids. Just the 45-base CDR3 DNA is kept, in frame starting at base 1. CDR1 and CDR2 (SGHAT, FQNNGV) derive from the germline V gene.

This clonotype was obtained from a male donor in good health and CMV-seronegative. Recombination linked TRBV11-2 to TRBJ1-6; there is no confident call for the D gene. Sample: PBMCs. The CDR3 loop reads CASSLSASYNSPLHF. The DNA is TGTGCCAGCAGCTTAAGTGCGAGTTATAATTCACCCCTCCACTTT. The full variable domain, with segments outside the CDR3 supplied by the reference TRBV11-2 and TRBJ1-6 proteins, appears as EAGVAQSPRYKIIEKRQSVAFWCNPISGHATLYWYQQILGQGPKLLIQFQNNGVVDDSQLPKDRFSAERLKGVDSTLKIQPAKLEDSAVYLCASSLSASYNSPLHFGNGTRLTVT.